This TCR beta chain emerged from a study of blood T cell repertoires in COVID-19. This clone was seen only once. Sequencing used immunoSEQ multiplex PCR; TCRdb keeps in-frame clones, though not all of them. This sample carries some 340,000 clones, 90% of them seen once, and the ten largest clones take around 4.2%. Germline values: CDR1 SNHLY, CDR2 FYNNEI. CDR3 length equals 16 residues. J gave up 1 base and V 7 bases, and 9 bases lay outside the gene matches. The chain has TRBV2 and TRBJ2-5; 10 nucleotides match TRBD2. The sequence was collected from a woman under 40 who had been exposed to COVID-19. The sequencing input was PBMCs or T cells enriched from blood (not recorded which). The CDR3 DNA sequence: TGTGCCAGCACCCCAAGACTAGCGGGTATCCAAGAGACCCAGTACTTC. Residues: CASTPRLAGIQETQYF.